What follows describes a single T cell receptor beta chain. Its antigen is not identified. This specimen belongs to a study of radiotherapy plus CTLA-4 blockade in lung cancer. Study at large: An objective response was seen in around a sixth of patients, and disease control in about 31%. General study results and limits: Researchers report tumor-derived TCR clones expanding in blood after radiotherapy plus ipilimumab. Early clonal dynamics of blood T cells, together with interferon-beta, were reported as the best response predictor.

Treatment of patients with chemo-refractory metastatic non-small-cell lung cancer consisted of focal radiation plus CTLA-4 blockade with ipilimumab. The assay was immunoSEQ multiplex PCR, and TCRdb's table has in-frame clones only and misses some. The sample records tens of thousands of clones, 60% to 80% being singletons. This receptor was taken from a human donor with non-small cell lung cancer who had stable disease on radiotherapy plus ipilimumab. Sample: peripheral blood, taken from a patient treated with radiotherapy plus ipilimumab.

The CDR3 loop reads CASSHEEARPGQQETQYF. CDR3 in DNA: TGTGCCAGCAGCCACGAAGAAGCCCGGCCGGGACAGCAAGAGACCCAGTACTTC. V and J are TRBV9 and TRBJ2-5; 7 nucleotides agree with TRBD1. J gave up 2 bases and V 4 bases, and 17 bases lay outside the gene matches. Germline assignment: CDR1 SGDLS and CDR2 YYNGEE. The CDR3 is made up of 18 amino acids.